These 3 T cell receptor beta chains came from one sample sequenced in a study of cytomegalovirus exposure and HLA in healthy donors. Primers included in the PCR were 60 Vbeta and 13 Jbeta primers. Libraries were prepared by immunoSEQ multiplex PCR; TCRdb keeps only in-frame clonotypes and omits some of them. The data show over 150,000 clones, roughly 79% seen once. The sequencing input was PBMCs. The receptors here all came from a male donor in good health and CMV-seropositive.

J is TRBJ1-5 and V is TRBV2, with TRBD1 as a possible D gene (5 bases). Germline CDR1 and CDR2: SNHLY and FYNNEI. V lost 4 bases, J lost 0 bases, and 16 bases lay in between. This CDR3 is built from 17 residues. The CDR3 loop reads CASSGPGRTLSNQPQHF. The CDR3 DNA sequence: TGTGCCAGCAGTGGTCCCGGACGGACACTTAGCAATCAGCCCCAGCATTTT.

The chain uses TRBV5-4 and TRBJ2-7; tentative D call: TRBD2 (7 bases). Germline V lookup: CDR1 SGHNT, CDR2 YYREEE (reference sequence). V lost 0 bases, J lost 6 bases, and 13 bases lay in between. CDR3 length: 14 amino acids. In nucleotides, the CDR3 is TGTGCCAGCAGCTTGGACGGGCGGGGGCGCGAGCAGTACTTC. Translated: CASSLDGRGREQYF.

Note on this clone: Other DNA sequences of this sample code for an identical CDR3. This rearrangement joins TRBV9 to TRBJ1-1; D perhaps matches TRBD1 (6 bases). Deletions cut 0 bases from V and 5 bases from J, with 14 bases between. Germline values: CDR1 SGDLS, CDR2 YYNGEE. The CDR3 totals 15 residues. The CDR3 nucleotides are TGTGCCAGCAGCGTAGACCGAGGGGGAAGGACTGAAGCTTTCTTT. As protein: CASSVDRGGRTEAFF.